Listed below are T cell receptor beta chains from one sample, sequenced in a study of T cells in Graves' hyperthyroidism and ophthalmopathy. TCRdb reanalysed the multiplex PCR reads using MiXCR and keeps one entry per CDR3 protein. This repertoire shows around 600,000 distinct CDR3 sequences, 13% to 15% found once; its top ten account for under 15%. Sequenced input: blood. These receptors all stem from a woman aged 45-65 years with Graves' ophthalmopathy. Both conserved end residues are part of each CDR3. Each record gives: J gene, D gene, V gene, clone size, CDR3 DNA, CDR3 protein. A D gene is named only where the DNA matches it firmly. The size of a clone is reported for some rows only, either as once, few or many, or as a class for expanded clones.

TRBJ2-3	.	TRBV7-6	many	TGTGCCAGCAGCCCGACCTCAGGGCTACGAGAAACAGATACGCAGTATTTT	CASSPTSGLRETDTQYF
TRBJ1-2	.	TRBV4-2	.	TGTGCCAGCAGCCAAGAACCACAGTCGACTGGGGGAGCTGGCTACACCTTC	CASSQEPQSTGGAGYTF
TRBJ2-3	TRBD2	TRBV10-2	few	TGCGCCAGCAGTGAGATACTAGCGGGAGAAAAATCTAGCACAGATACGCAGTATTTT	CASSEILAGEKSSTDTQYF
TRBJ2-6	.	TRBV5-1	few	TGCGCCAGCAGCCAGGAAGGACTCCCGATCACTGGGGCCAACGTCCTGACTTTC	CASSQEGLPITGANVLTF
TRBJ2-1	.	TRBV19	few	TGTGCCAGTAGTAGGGACTTACACAATGAGCAGTTCTTC	CASSRDLHNEQFF
TRBJ2-3	TRBD2	TRBV10-3	many	TGTGCCATCAGTCAAGGACTAGCGGCTAGCACAGATACGCAGTATTTT	CAISQGLAASTDTQYF
TRBJ2-3	.	TRBV7-2	many	TGTGCCAGCAGCTTACAACTAGGGGGCACAGATACGCAGTATTTT	CASSLQLGGTDTQYF
TRBJ2-1	TRBD2	TRBV9	few	TGTGCCAGCAGCGTAGGTAGCGGGAGTAGCGATGAGCAGTTCTTC	CASSVGSGSSDEQFF
TRBJ2-7	TRBD1	TRBV3-1	many	TGTGCCAGCAGCCAATTTGACAGGGGGTCCTACGAGCAGTACTTC	CASSQFDRGSYEQYF
TRBJ2-5	TRBD2	TRBV30	many	TGTGCCTGGAGTGGGCTAGCGGGTTTGGGGGAGACCCAGTACTTC	CAWSGLAGLGETQYF
TRBJ2-2	.	TRBV5-1	many	TGCGCCAGCAGCTATAACACCGGGGAGCTGTTTTTT	CASSYNTGELFF
TRBJ2-7	TRBD2	TRBV28	many	TGTGCCAGCAGTCTAGCGGGAGGTTTCTACGAGCAGTACTTC	CASSLAGGFYEQYF
TRBJ1-1	TRBD1	TRBV30	once	TGTGCCTGGGCGGGACAGTTCCGTGAAGCTTTCTTT	CAWAGQFREAFF
TRBJ2-1	.	TRBV12-3/TRBV12-4	many	TGTGCCAGCAGTGGTCAGGGGATCTACAATGAGCAGTTCTTC	CASSGQGIYNEQFF
TRBJ1-1	TRBD1	TRBV20-1	many	TGCAGTGCTAGAGAGGCAGGGGGGACTGAAGCTTTCTTT	CSAREAGGTEAFF
TRBJ2-1	TRBD2	TRBV18	.	TGTGCCAGCTCACGTAGCGGGGACTACAATGAGCAGCTCTTC	CASSRSGDYNEQLF
TRBJ2-5	TRBD1	TRBV9	many	TGTGCCAGCAGCTCAGGACAGGGCTCTGAGGAGACCCAGTACTTC	CASSSGQGSEETQYF
TRBJ2-5	.	TRBV28	few	TGTGCCAGCACGCTAGGCGAATCCGAGACCCAGTACTTC	CASTLGESETQYF
TRBJ2-1	.	TRBV27	.	TGTGCCAGCAGTTTTAGGGCAGGGAATTACAATGAGCAGTCCTTC	CASSFRAGNYNEQSF
TRBJ2-7	.	TRBV27	many	TGTGCCAGCAGACCGCCTGGGCTAGCCGGCTCCTACGAGCAGTACTTC	CASRPPGLAGSYEQYF
TRBJ2-7	.	TRBV9	.	TGTGCCAGCAGCGTAGCGGGTAGGGAGATAGACGAGCAGTACTTC	CASSVAGREIDEQYF
TRBJ1-2	TRBD1	TRBV30	.	TGTGCCTGGGTTCCCGGGACAGCCAACTATGGCTACACCTTC	CAWVPGTANYGYTF
TRBJ2-2	TRBD2	TRBV20-1	.	TGCAGTGCTAGAAGACCGGGACTAGTAGCCGGGGAGCTGTTTTTT	CSARRPGLVAGELFF
TRBJ2-2	.	TRBV6-2/TRBV6-3	many	TGTGCCAGCAGTTACTCGACCCCAGGCCTAGGAAGTGGCACCGGGGAGCTGTTTTTT	CASSYSTPGLGSGTGELFF
TRBJ1-4	.	TRBV15	.	TGTGCCACCAGAGGGAGGGGGGGCTGGGAAAAACTGTTTTTT	CATRGRGGWEKLFF
TRBJ2-5	TRBD2	TRBV7-6	many	TGTGCCAGCAGCTTAGCGCCTGGGACTAGCGGGAGGGCTGCGGAAGAGACCCAGTACTTC	CASSLAPGTSGRAAEETQYF
TRBJ2-7	TRBD1	TRBV6-1	.	TGTGCCAGCAGTGCTGGAGCCGGGACAGGGAGCTACGAGCAGTACTTC	CASSAGAGTGSYEQYF
TRBJ2-3	TRBD2	TRBV6-2/TRBV6-3	few	TGTGCCAGTGAGCGGGAGGGAGATGGCACAGATACGCAGTATTTT	CASEREGDGTDTQYF
TRBJ2-2	TRBD1	TRBV19	.	TGTGCCAGTAGTAAAAAGACAGGGGGCGGGAAGACCGGGGAGCTGTTTTTT	CASSKKTGGGKTGELFF
TRBJ2-7	TRBD1	TRBV7-2	.	TGTGCCAGCAGCTTGGTTGGGACAGCACCGTCCTCCTACGAGCAGTACTTC	CASSLVGTAPSSYEQYF
TRBJ2-3	.	TRBV5-1	many	TGCGCCAGCAGGGTCATTTCTAGCACAGATACGCAGTATTTT	CASRVISSTDTQYF
TRBJ2-1	TRBD2	TRBV29-1	.	TGCAGCGCCCTAGCGGGAGGGCCTTTTGAGCAGTTCTTC	CSALAGGPFEQFF
TRBJ2-7	TRBD2	TRBV28	.	TGTGCCAGCAAGGGTAGCGGGGCCTACGAGCAGTACTTC	CASKGSGAYEQYF
TRBJ1-4	.	TRBV20-1	many	TGCAGTGCTAGAGATTTTAGGCTCCCCAAGGCTGAAAAACTGTTTTTT	CSARDFRLPKAEKLFF
TRBJ2-5	TRBD2	TRBV20-1	many	TGCAGTGCTAGAGTGGCTAGACTAGCGGGAGGGCCGGAGGAGACCCAGTACTTC	CSARVARLAGGPEETQYF
TRBJ2-7	.	TRBV4-3	.	TGCGCCAGCAGCCAAGATCGCCTCGCTCTAGCAAACGAGCAGTACTTC	CASSQDRLALANEQYF